A single sample is the source of the 23 T cell receptor beta chains below, sequenced in a study of beta chain features in type 1 diabetes. The entirety of the isolated RNA underwent reverse transcription, so expressed TCRB transcripts were sequenced. TCRdb keeps only in-frame clones here, not all; method: immunoSEQ multiplex PCR. This table has some 410,000 clones, about 10% appearing once. Sequenced material: naive CD4+ T cells from blood. All receptors come from a woman aged 18-29 years in good health.

This clone was counted between two and nine times. The gene calls are TRBV5-1 and TRBJ2-1, with 9 bases that match TRBD2. This CDR3 contains 15 residues. The V gene end was trimmed by 2 bases and the J gene end by 2 bases; junction bases not matched to a gene: 2. Per the germline V gene, CDR1 is SGHRS and CDR2 is YFSETQ. The chain's CDR3 is CASSFGGRAYNEQFF. Here the CDR3 DNA reads TGCGCCAGCAGCTTCGGCGGGAGGGCCTACAATGAGCAGTTCTTC.

CDR3 DNA: TGTGCCAGCAGCCAAGGGACTTGGGGAAACTACGAGCAGTACGTC. Its protein is CASSQGTWGNYEQYV. The chain is built from TRBV28 and TRBJ2-7; D is possibly TRBD2 (6 bases). V was cut by 6 bases and J by 3 bases, with 18 bases left in between. The germline V gene has CDR1 MDHEN and CDR2 SYDVKM. The length of the CDR3 is 15 residues.

V usage is TRBV7-3 and J usage is TRBJ2-5; 7 bases agree with TRBD1. Germline V gene data show CDR1 as SGHTA and CDR2 as FQGTGA. The CDR3 totals 13 residues. Trimming removed 3 bases from V and 4 bases from J; junction bases left unmatched: 2. Here the CDR3 DNA reads TGTGCCAGCAGCTTCAGGGGGACAGAGACCCAGTACTTC. Protein sequence: CASSFRGTETQYF.

V usage is TRBV5-1 and J usage is TRBJ2-5; TRBD2 matches at 8 bases. Germline CDR1 SGHRS, CDR2 YFSETQ. CDR3 size: 14 residues. Trimming removed 3 bases from V and 5 bases from J; junction bases left unmatched: 6. The DNA of the CDR3 is TGCGCCAGCAGCTATACGGGACTAGTGGAGACCCAGTACTTC. It translates to CASSYTGLVETQYF.

There are a few counts of this clone. The chain employs TRBV7-9 and TRBJ2-1, with no clear D. V was pared by 5 bases and J by 4 bases, with 9 bases between. The CDR3 loop spans 13 amino acids. Germline values: CDR1 SEHNR, CDR2 FQNEAQ (reference sequence). The chain's CDR3 is CASSPGPYNEQFF. The DNA for the CDR3 is TGTGCCAGCAGCCCAGGTCCATACAATGAGCAGTTCTTC. The full variable domain, its missing parts supplied by reference TRBV7-9 and TRBJ2-1, is DTGVSQNPRHKITKRGQNVTFRCDPISEHNRLYWYRQTLGQGPEFLTYFQNEAQLEKSRLLSDRFSAERPKGSFSTLEIQRTEQGDSAMYLCASSPGPYNEQFFGPGTRLTVL.

This clone was detected ten times or more. V usage is TRBV10-3 and J usage is TRBJ2-5; 10 bases fit TRBD2. Germline V CDR1 and CDR2: ENHRY, SYGVKD. Trimming at V came to 10 bases and at J to 5 bases, leaving 7 bases not matched to a gene. The CDR3 contains 13 residues. CDR3 residues: CATSSGGGETQYF. DNA for the CDR3: TGTGCCACCTCTAGCGGGGGTGGCGAGACCCAGTACTTC.

This clone came up a few times. The chain links TRBV19 to TRBJ2-2, with D uncertain. The germline V gene has CDR1 LNHDA and CDR2 SQIVND (reference sequence). This CDR3 region has 13 residues. V lost 2 bases to trimming and J lost 4 bases, with 5 bases between them. The CDR3 sequence: CASSITLTGELFF. The CDR3 DNA reads TGTGCCAGTAGTATAACACTCACCGGGGAGCTGTTTTTT.

V usage is TRBV6-5 and J usage is TRBJ2-5, with D uncertain. This CDR3 is 11 amino acids long. Germline V gene sequence: CDR1 MNHEY, CDR2 SVGAGI. The V and J ends lost 5 bases and 6 bases respectively, with 7 bases between them. The CDR3 region has the DNA TGTGCCAGCAGTCTCCAGAAGACCCAGTACTTC. It specifies CASSLQKTQYF.

The rearrangement uses TRBV4-1 and TRBJ2-1; 11 positions match TRBD2. CDR3 length equals 17 residues. With 1 base clipped from V and 7 bases from J, the junction kept 9 bases outside the gene matches. CDR1 MGHRA and CDR2 YSYEKL come from the germline V gene. As DNA, the CDR3 is TGCGCCAGCAGCCAAGGCCGAGCTAGCGGGAGGAATAATGAGCAGTTCTTC. Protein: CASSQGRASGRNNEQFF.

The gene calls are TRBV29-1 and TRBJ1-2; D not resolved. Looked up from germline, CDR1 is SQVTM and CDR2 is ANQGSEA. The V gene lost 8 bases and the J gene lost 0 bases, with 10 bases spanning the gap. The CDR3 runs 12 residues. CDR3 DNA sequence: TGCAGCCTTAGCTTTGCTAACTATGGCTACACCTTC. Protein product: CSLSFANYGYTF.

The DNA for the CDR3 is TGTGCCAGCAGCCAGACCGGAAGCGGTTCTCGCGAGCAGTACGTC. Residues: CASSQTGSGSREQYV. V and J are TRBV28 and TRBJ2-7; TRBD2 might be the D (5 bases). V lost 6 bases, J lost 6 bases, and 21 bases lay in between. Germline CDR1 and CDR2: MDHEN and SYDVKM. The CDR3 is 15 amino acids.

This clone was detected only a few times. This specimen includes other DNA sequences encoding the same CDR3. The rearrangement links TRBV19 to TRBJ2-3; possible D gene TRBD2, 5 bases. CDR1 is LNHDA, CDR2 SQIVND, per germline (reference sequence). The CDR3 has 13 amino acids. Trimming stripped 6 bases from V and 2 bases from J, with 9 bases between. This chain's CDR3 is CASRTGSTDTQYF. Here the CDR3 DNA reads TGTGCCAGTAGAACGGGGTCCACAGATACGCAGTATTTT.

This clone came up a few times. V gene TRBV7-9 combines with J gene TRBJ2-6; D remains unclear. V was cut by 7 bases and J by 2 bases, with 18 bases left in between. Germline CDR1 is SEHNR and CDR2 is FQNEAQ (reference sequence). The CDR3 contains 17 residues. DNA for the CDR3: TGTGCCAGCATGACATCACCCGGCCGAGCTGGGGCCAACGTCCTGACTTTC. It yields the protein CASMTSPGRAGANVLTF.

This clone was counted between two and nine times. Other DNA sequences of this sample code for an identical CDR3. The chain carries TRBV18 and TRBJ2-6; unclear D gene. CDR3 length equals 13 residues. Germline CDR1 reads KGHSH; CDR2 reads LQKENI. The germline V and J ends were trimmed by 4 bases and 1 base, with 2 bases remaining between them. CDR3 in DNA: TGTGCCAGCTCACGGTCTGGGGCCAACGTCCTGACTTTC. It specifies CASSRSGANVLTF.

Here the CDR3 DNA reads TGTGCCAGCACCATCATGGAGGGAAAGGATGAAAAACTGTTTTTT. Its protein product is CASTIMEGKDEKLFF. The chain employs TRBV5-6 and TRBJ1-4; D is undetermined. Germline CDR1 is SGHDT and CDR2 is YYEEEE. CDR3 size: 15 residues. Between the trimmed V and J ends, which lost 6 bases and 6 bases, there was a span of 18 bases.

In DNA form, the CDR3 reads TGCGCCAGCAGCCTAACAGGGCCCCACGCCGGGCCCCAGCATTTT. Protein: CASSLTGPHAGPQHF. V and J are TRBV5-1 and TRBJ1-5; tentative D call: TRBD1 (6 bases). V was cut by 4 bases and J by 9 bases, with 20 bases left in between. The CDR3 is 15 amino acids. CDR1 SGHRS and CDR2 YFSETQ come from the germline V gene.

This clone showed up just a few times. The J gene is TRBJ2-7, the V gene TRBV30; the D gene is possibly TRBD1 (6 bases). Germline V gene data show CDR1 as GTSNPN and CDR2 as SVGIG (reference sequence). Trimming removed 2 bases from V and 6 bases from J, with 11 bases in between. The CDR3 totals 12 residues. As DNA, the CDR3 is TGTGCCTGGAGTCGTACAGGGACCGAGCAGTACTTC. Amino acids: CAWSRTGTEQYF. The full variable domain, its missing parts supplied by reference TRBV30 and TRBJ2-7, is SQTIHQWPATLVQPVGSPLSLECTVEGTSNPNLYWYRQAAGRGLQLLFYSVGIGQISSEVPQNLSASRPQDRQFILSSKKLLLSDSGFYLCAWSRTGTEQYFGPGTRLTVT.

The chain carries TRBV14 and TRBJ1-2; no firm D call. The CDR3 length is 14 residues. V lost 1 base and J lost 4, with 10 bases in between. Looked up from germline, CDR1 is SGHDN and CDR2 is FVKESK. CDR3 coding DNA: TGTGCCAGCAGCCAAGGCCTCAGGCCCTATGGCTACACCTTC. Translation: CASSQGLRPYGYTF.

This clone was seen only a few times. The chain carries TRBV7-2 and TRBJ2-2, with 8 nucleotides matching TRBD1. V gave up 4 bases and J gave up 6 bases; unmatched junction bases: 4. CDR1 and CDR2 (germline): SGHTA, FQGNSA. This CDR3 is 14 amino acids long. CDR3 loop: CASSSQGAPGELFF. The CDR3 DNA is TGTGCCAGCAGCTCCCAGGGGGCTCCCGGGGAGCTGTTTTTT. The complete variable domain, with remaining parts taken from reference TRBV7-2 and TRBJ2-2, reads GAGVSQSPSNKVTEKGKDVELRCDPISGHTALYWYRQSLGQGLEFLIYFQGNSAPDKSGLPSDRFSAERTGGSVSTLTIQRTQQEDSAVYLCASSSQGAPGELFFGEGSRLTVL.

The chain employs TRBV23-1 and TRBJ1-3, with D hard to call. TRBV23-1 is an open reading frame whose function is uncertain. V was pared by 0 bases and J by 6 bases, with 6 bases between. The CDR3 is 13 residues long. In nucleotides, the CDR3 is TGCGCCAGCAGTCAATCTTCGGAAAACACCATATATTTT. It is translated as CASSQSSENTIYF.

This clone was counted between two and nine times. The chain uses TRBV28 and TRBJ1-4; no clear D. Trimming shortened V by 4 bases and J by 0 bases, and 6 bases separated the two germline ends. From germline, CDR1 is MDHEN and CDR2 SYDVKM. The CDR3 is made up of 14 amino acids. Here the CDR3 reads CASSSLPTNEKLFF. CDR3 in DNA: TGTGCCAGCAGTTCCCTCCCAACTAATGAAAAACTGTTTTTT. The full variable domain, in which reference TRBV28 and TRBJ1-4 provide the parts outside the CDR3, is DVKVTQSSRYLVKRTGEKVFLECVQDMDHENMFWYRQDPGLGLRLIYFSYDVKMKEKGDIPEGYSVSREKKERFSLILESASTNQTSMYLCASSSLPTNEKLFFGSGTQLSVL.

There are a few counts of this clone. This chain uses TRBV2 with TRBJ2-5; no clear D gene. Germline V gives CDR1 SNHLY, CDR2 FYNNEI. CDR3 length: 12 residues. Trimming pared 1 base from V and 5 bases from J, leaving 5 bases between. This CDR3 reads CASSEVGETQYF. For the CDR3, the DNA is TGTGCCAGCAGTGAAGTAGGGGAGACCCAGTACTTC.

This clone was counted a few times. The chain recombines TRBV25-1 with TRBJ1-6; no definite D call. Germline CDR1 and CDR2: MGHDK and SYGVNS. V was clipped by 6 bases and J by 3 bases, with 12 bases between them. The CDR3 has 15 amino acids. For the CDR3, the DNA is TGTGCCAGCAGCGGACTGACCCGCTATAATTCACCCCTCCACTTT. Amino acid sequence: CASSGLTRYNSPLHF.